Sequencing of this T cell receptor (beta chain) was carried out in a study of cytomegalovirus exposure and HLA in healthy donors. Looking at the study overall: An earlier analysis identified more than 90 million unique TCR beta sequences in about 179 million T cells.

Primers: 60 Vbeta forward and 13 Jbeta reverse. Profiled with immunoSEQ multiplex PCR; TCRdb holds only in-frame clones, not every one. The profile shows fewer than 200,000 clones, 75% to 90% of them singletons. Donors showed nominal health when sampled, although they likely had unrecorded immune exposures. The sample consisted of PBMCs. This clonotype was obtained from a woman in her forties or fifties in good health and CMV-seropositive.

In DNA form, the CDR3 reads TGTGCCAGTAGTGCCTCAGACAATAGTCAGCCCCAGCATTTT. Encoded protein: CASSASDNSQPQHF. This chain links TRBV19 with TRBJ1-5; D remains unclear. CDR1 and CDR2 (germline): LNHDA, SQIVND (reference sequence). The germline V and J ends were trimmed by 5 bases and 6 bases, with 14 bases remaining between them. The CDR3 runs to 14 residues.